Below are 21 T cell receptor beta chains sequenced from a single sample in a study of cytomegalovirus exposure and HLA in healthy donors. PCR amplification relied on 60 Vbeta primers (plus 13 Jbeta primers). The assay was immunoSEQ multiplex PCR, and TCRdb's table has in-frame clones only and misses some. The sample includes approximately 30,000 clones, roughly 44% of them seen just once. Sequenced: PBMCs. The receptor source for this set is a woman in her fifties or sixties in good health and CMV-seronegative.

The V call is TRBV29-1, the J call TRBJ2-1; the match to TRBD2 covers 10 bases. This CDR3 spans 13 amino acids. Germline values: CDR1 SQVTM, CDR2 ANQGSEA. The ends lost 5 bases at V and 5 bases at J; junction bases unmatched: 3. The CDR3 nucleotides read TGCAGCGTTAGGACTAGCGGTCACAATGAGCAGTTCTTC. Encoded protein: CSVRTSGHNEQFF.

The chain links TRBV2 to TRBJ2-7; 10 nucleotides align to TRBD1. The CDR3 is 13 residues long. V shed 4 bases, J shed 3 bases, and the junction held 0 bases outside the gene matches. Germline values: CDR1 SNHLY, CDR2 FYNNEI. The CDR3 region is CASSGTGGYEQYF. The CDR3 bases are TGTGCCAGCAGTGGGACAGGGGGCTACGAGCAGTACTTC.

The V and J genes are TRBV21-1 and TRBJ2-5; the table's D call, TRBD2, was not checked against the DNA. TRBV21-1 is shown as a pseudogene. This CDR3 is built from 14 residues. The CDR3 nucleotides are TGTGCCAGCAGCAAAGACGGGGGTTCGGAGACCCAGTACTTC. This gives the protein CASSKDGGSETQYF.

This chain links TRBV18 with TRBJ2-7; the match to TRBD1 covers 7 bases. The germline V gene encodes CDR1 KGHSH and CDR2 LQKENI. The V segment lost 4 bases and the J segment 3 bases; nucleotides outside the gene matches: 6. The CDR3 sequence is 14 residues long. In DNA form, the CDR3 reads TGTGCCAGCTCACAGACAGGGTCTAACTACGAGCAGTACTTC. Translation gives CASSQTGSNYEQYF.

Concerning this clone: One junction end disagrees with the germline gene, perhaps due to a read error. CDR3 region: CASTFQGSNSPPHF. CDR3 DNA: TGTGCCAGCACCTTCCAGGGGTCTAATTCACCCCCCCACTTT. This chain connects TRBV27 to TRBJ1-6, with D possibly TRBD1 on 6 matching bases. Germline CDR1 reads MNHEY; CDR2 reads SMNVEV (reference sequence). The CDR3 totals 14 residues.

The gene calls are TRBV28 and TRBJ2-1, with 8 bases matching TRBD2. Trimming at V came to 7 bases and at J to 1 base, leaving 9 bases not matched to a gene. The CDR3 spans 16 residues. Germline V gene sequence: CDR1 MDHEN, CDR2 SYDVKM. CDR3 coding DNA: TGTGCCAGCATGGAGGGGACTAGTCGGTCCTACAATGAGCAGTTCTTC. It encodes CASMEGTSRSYNEQFF.

In its sample, this clone was seen a few times. The rearrangement uses TRBV10-3 and TRBJ2-5; TRBD1 matches 8 bases. The CDR3 loop spans 18 amino acids. J was trimmed by 4 bases and V by 0 bases; bases with no gene match: 13. Germline values: CDR1 ENHRY, CDR2 SYGVKD. CDR3 in amino acids: CAISESSPHRGTGETQYF. CDR3 DNA sequence: TGTGCCATCAGTGAGTCTTCCCCCCACAGGGGGACAGGAGAGACCCAGTACTTC.

This chain connects TRBV19 to TRBJ2-4, with TRBD1 matching 8 bases. The V and J ends lost 1 base and 0 bases, in that order; junction bases with no gene match: 17. This CDR3 is built from 21 residues. Germline V gene lookup returns CDR1 LNHDA and CDR2 SQIVND (reference sequence). The CDR3 DNA follows: TGTGCCAGTAGTATAGCGGCGTGGACAGGGCAACTTGACCTAGCCAAAAACATTCAGTACTTC. This gives the protein CASSIAAWTGQLDLAKNIQYF.

The chain employs TRBV19 and TRBJ1-5; no firm D call. Looked up from germline, CDR1 is LNHDA and CDR2 is SQIVND (reference sequence). V was clipped by 4 bases and J by 4 bases, with 17 bases between them. The CDR3 extends over 16 amino acids. Here the CDR3 DNA reads TGTGCCAGTAGTAAGTTGCCAGGCAGCACGAATCAGCCCCAGCATTTT. This gives the protein CASSKLPGSTNQPQHF.

The CDR3 sequence is CASSATGNTGELFF. The CDR3 DNA reads TGTGCCAGCAGCGCTACAGGGAACACCGGGGAGCTGTTTTTT. This chain connects TRBV9 to TRBJ2-2; TRBD1 might be the D (5 bases). The CDR3 has 14 amino acids. Germline CDR1 SGDLS, CDR2 YYNGEE. V shed 3 bases and J shed 1 base, with 7 bases lying between them.

The CDR3 region is CASSFLGGGSTDTQYF. The DNA for the CDR3 is TGTGCCAGCAGCTTTCTCGGAGGCGGGAGCACAGATACGCAGTATTTT. This chain links TRBV9 with TRBJ2-3, with D maybe TRBD2 (5 bases). Germline CDR1 and CDR2: SGDLS and YYNGEE. This CDR3 region has 16 residues. V shed 4 bases and J shed 0 bases, with 15 bases lying between them. The full variable domain, its missing parts supplied by reference TRBV9 and TRBJ2-3, is DSGVTQTPKHLITATGQRVTLRCSPRSGDLSVYWYQQSLDQGLQFLIQYYNGEERAKGNILERFSAQQFPDLHSELNLSSLELGDSALYFCASSFLGGGSTDTQYFGPGTRLTVL.

This clone was observed a few times. The CDR3 loop is CASSPEGTGYGYTF. DNA for the CDR3: TGTGCCAGCAGCCCGGAAGGGACAGGCTATGGCTACACCTTC. This rearrangement joins TRBV5-6 to TRBJ1-2, with TRBD1 matching 8 bases. V trimming: 4 bases; J trimming: 4 bases; junction bases outside the gene matches: 6. CDR3 size: 14 residues. Per germline, CDR1 SGHDT and CDR2 YYEEEE.

This clone was recorded a few times. The gene calls are TRBV19 and TRBJ1-1; a possible D gene is TRBD1 (5 bases). The CDR3 runs to 16 residues. The germline V and J ends were trimmed by 1 base and 0 bases, with 12 bases remaining between them. Germline-derived CDR1 and CDR2 are LNHDA and SQIVND (reference sequence). The CDR3 sequence is CASSIVAGGMNTEAFF. Here the CDR3 DNA reads TGTGCCAGTAGTATAGTGGCCGGGGGTATGAACACTGAAGCTTTCTTT. Complete variable domain (other parts from reference TRBV19 and TRBJ1-1): DGGITQSPKYLFRKEGQNVTLSCEQNLNHDAMYWYRQDPGQGLRLIYYSQIVNDFQKGDIAEGYSVSREKKESFPLTVTSAQKNPTAFYLCASSIVAGGMNTEAFFGQGTRLTVV.

The CDR3 here is CASSVGGLAVLNEQFF. CDR3 DNA: TGTGCCAGCAGCGTAGGGGGACTAGCGGTACTCAATGAGCAGTTCTTC. The rearrangement joins TRBV9 to TRBJ2-1, with TRBD2 matching 11 bases. In germline, CDR1 is SGDLS, CDR2 YYNGEE. V shed 0 bases and J 6 bases; nucleotides not matched to a gene: 5. The CDR3 extends over 16 amino acids.

The chain employs TRBV5-1 and TRBJ2-1, with 9 bases identical to TRBD2. With V trimmed by 0 bases and J by 6 bases, 7 bases remained unmatched. This CDR3 comprises 16 residues. CDR1 SGHRS and CDR2 YFSETQ come from the germline V gene. The CDR3 protein is CASSLGLTSGLNEQFF. CDR3 coding DNA: TGCGCCAGCAGCTTGGGGCTGACTAGCGGCCTCAATGAGCAGTTCTTC. Supplemented by reference TRBV5-1 and TRBJ2-1, the full variable domain reads KAGVTQTPRYLIKTRGQQVTLSCSPISGHRSVSWYQQTPGQGLQFLFEYFSETQRNKGNFPGRFSGRQFSNSRSEMNVSTLELGDSALYLCASSLGLTSGLNEQFFGPGTRLTVL.

This chain links TRBV2 with TRBJ2-2, with D possibly being TRBD2 (6 bases). Trimming left V 6 bases short and J 4 bases short, with 12 bases between. Per the germline V gene, CDR1 is SNHLY and CDR2 is FYNNEI. The CDR3 has 14 residues. The CDR3 is CASRVAVLTGELFF. CDR3 nucleotide sequence: TGTGCCAGCAGAGTAGCGGTCCTCACCGGGGAGCTGTTTTTT.

The gene calls are TRBV9 and TRBJ2-1; 7 bases fit TRBD2. The CDR3 contains 15 residues. V shed 1 base and J 6 bases; nucleotides not matched to a gene: 7. The V gene's germline CDR1 is SGDLS and CDR2 YYNGEE. The CDR3 is CASSVFGGGSNEQFF. The CDR3 coding sequence is TGTGCCAGCAGCGTATTCGGGGGAGGGTCCAATGAGCAGTTCTTC.

The genes are TRBV19 and TRBJ2-3; maybe TRBD2 (6 bases). Trimming took off 7 bases at V and 2 bases at J, with 22 bases between the two ends. The CDR3 runs 17 residues. Germline CDR1 reads LNHDA; CDR2 reads SQIVND (reference sequence). CDR3: CASIIYGGGWDTDTQYF. CDR3 sequence (DNA): TGTGCCAGTATCATCTATGGTGGGGGGTGGGACACAGATACGCAGTATTTT.

This chain uses TRBV7-3 with TRBJ2-1, with 9 positions matching TRBD2. This CDR3 is built from 15 residues. V lost 5 bases and J lost 6; bases outside the gene matches: 8. The germline gives CDR1 SGHTA, CDR2 FQGTGA. CDR3 DNA: TGTGCCAGCAGCGTAGGTAGCGGGAGTATCAATGAGCAGTTCTTC. Translating gives CASSVGSGSINEQFF.

In its sample, this clone was seen a few times. The chain is built from TRBV7-2 and TRBJ2-5; maybe TRBD2 (5 bases). Germline V CDR1 and CDR2: SGHTA, FQGNSA. This CDR3 region has 14 residues. Trimming shortened V by 6 bases and J by 5 bases, and 16 bases separated the two germline ends. CDR3 nucleotide sequence: TGTGCCAGCAGACTCCTAAGCGGCCCGGAGACCCAGTACTTC. Residues: CASRLLSGPETQYF.

This sequence joins TRBV5-1 and TRBJ1-5; tentatively, D is TRBD1 (5 bases). CDR1 and CDR2 from the germline V gene are SGHRS and YFSETQ. The CDR3 is 15 amino acids. V dropped 4 bases and J dropped 1 base, with 12 bases sitting between them. CDR3 sequence (DNA): TGCGCCAGCAGCACTTTCGGGGGAAGCAATCAGCCCCAGCATTTT. Translating gives CASSTFGGSNQPQHF.